The present T cell receptor (beta chain) was sequenced within a study of shared clonotypes between healthy human individuals. As for the study in general: Researchers drew samples from two women and a few men aged 18 to 49. Findings of the study overall: Among several donors, roughly 5% of naive CD4 clonotypes were found in common.

The assay was run at deep level. Method: immunoSEQ multiplex PCR; TCRdb's copy keeps in-frame clones and lacks some. Among some 2 million clones, about 95% were seen once, and the ten largest hold more than 0.95%. The CDR3 sequence is 15 residues long. Germline CDR1 and CDR2: MNHEY and SMNVEV (reference sequence). J gave up 1 base and V 6 bases, and 5 bases lay outside the gene matches. About this clone itself: Its specificity is not known.

Positive CCR7 selection of CD45RO-negative cells yielded the naive CD8 cells, and terminally differentiated effector memory CD45RA+ cells were excluded. None of the donors, who were healthy HIV-negative adults, had recently had acute infections or vaccinations. The chain joins TRBV27 to TRBJ2-3; 9 bases are shared with TRBD1. Sequencing was done on a sample of naive CD8+ T cells sorted from blood. The sequence derives from a man younger than 35 in good health. The CDR3 DNA is TGTGCCAGCAGGATGACAGGGGGGGGCACAGATACGCAGTATTTT. It codes for CASRMTGGGTDTQYF.